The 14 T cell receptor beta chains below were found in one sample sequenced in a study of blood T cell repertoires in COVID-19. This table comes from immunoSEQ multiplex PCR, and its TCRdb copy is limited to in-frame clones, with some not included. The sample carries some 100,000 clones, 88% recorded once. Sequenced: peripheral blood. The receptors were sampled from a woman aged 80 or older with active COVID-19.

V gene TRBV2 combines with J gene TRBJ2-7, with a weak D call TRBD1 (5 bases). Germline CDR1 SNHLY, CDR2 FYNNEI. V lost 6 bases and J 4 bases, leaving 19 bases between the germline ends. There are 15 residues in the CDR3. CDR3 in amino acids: CASRKGWRSQYEQYF. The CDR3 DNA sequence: TGTGCCAGCAGGAAGGGGTGGCGGAGTCAATACGAGCAGTACTTC.

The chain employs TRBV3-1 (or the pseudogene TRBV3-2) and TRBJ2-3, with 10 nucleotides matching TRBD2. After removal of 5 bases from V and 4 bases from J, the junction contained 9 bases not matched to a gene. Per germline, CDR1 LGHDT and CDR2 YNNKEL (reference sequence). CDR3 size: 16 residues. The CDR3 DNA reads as TGTGCCAGCAGCTCCAGACTAGCGGGCCCCCCAGATACGCAGTATTTT. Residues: CASSSRLAGPPDTQYF.

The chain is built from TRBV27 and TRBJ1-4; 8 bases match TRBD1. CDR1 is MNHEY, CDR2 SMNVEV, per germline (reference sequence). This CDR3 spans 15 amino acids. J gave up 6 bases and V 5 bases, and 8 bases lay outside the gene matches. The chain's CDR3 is CASSPLDRGDEKLFF. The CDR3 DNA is TGTGCCAGCAGTCCGTTAGACAGGGGAGATGAAAAACTGTTTTTT. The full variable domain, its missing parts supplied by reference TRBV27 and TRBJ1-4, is EAQVTQNPRYLITVTGKKLTVTCSQNMNHEYMSWYRQDPGLGLRQIYYSMNVEVTDKGDVPEGYKVSRKEKRNFPLILESPSPNQTSLYFCASSPLDRGDEKLFFGSGTQLSVL.

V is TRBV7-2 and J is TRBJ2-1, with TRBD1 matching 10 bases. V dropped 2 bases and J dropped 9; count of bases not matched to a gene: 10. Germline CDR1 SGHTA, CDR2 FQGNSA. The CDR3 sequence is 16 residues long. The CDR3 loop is CASSLFSGTGVGEQFF. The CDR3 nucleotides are TGTGCCAGCAGCTTATTTTCCGGGACAGGGGTAGGTGAGCAGTTCTTC.

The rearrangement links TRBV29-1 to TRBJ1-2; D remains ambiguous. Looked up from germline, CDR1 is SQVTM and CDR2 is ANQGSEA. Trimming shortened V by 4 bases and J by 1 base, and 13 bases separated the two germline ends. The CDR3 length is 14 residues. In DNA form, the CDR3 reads TGCAGCGTTGTGACGGGGAGGAATAACTATGGCTACACCTTC. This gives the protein CSVVTGRNNYGYTF.

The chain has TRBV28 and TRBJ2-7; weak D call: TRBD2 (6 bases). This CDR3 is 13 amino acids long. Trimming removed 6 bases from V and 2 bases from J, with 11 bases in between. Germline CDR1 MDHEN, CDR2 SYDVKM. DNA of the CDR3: TGTGCCAGCAGGGGACTTCCCGCCTACGAGCAGTACTTC. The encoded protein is CASRGLPAYEQYF.

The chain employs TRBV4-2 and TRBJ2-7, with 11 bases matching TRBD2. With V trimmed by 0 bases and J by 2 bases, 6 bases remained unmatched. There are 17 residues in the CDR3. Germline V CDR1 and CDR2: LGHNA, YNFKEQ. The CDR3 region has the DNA TGTGCCAGCAGCCAAGAGCCCGGACTAGCGGGTCCCTACGAGCAGTACTTC. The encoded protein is CASSQEPGLAGPYEQYF.

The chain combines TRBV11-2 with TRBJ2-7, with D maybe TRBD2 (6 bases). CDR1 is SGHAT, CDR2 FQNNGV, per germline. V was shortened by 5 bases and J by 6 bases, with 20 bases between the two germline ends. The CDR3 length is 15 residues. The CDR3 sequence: CASSTREMGAAEQYF. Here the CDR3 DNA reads TGTGCCAGCAGCACGCGGGAAATGGGAGCCGCCGAGCAGTACTTC.

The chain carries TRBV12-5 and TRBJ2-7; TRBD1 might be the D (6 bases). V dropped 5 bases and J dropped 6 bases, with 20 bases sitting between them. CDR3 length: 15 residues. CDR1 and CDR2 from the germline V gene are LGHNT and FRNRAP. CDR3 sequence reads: CASGHTVNRDGEQYF. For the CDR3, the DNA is TGTGCTAGTGGTCATACTGTTAACAGGGATGGCGAGCAGTACTTC.

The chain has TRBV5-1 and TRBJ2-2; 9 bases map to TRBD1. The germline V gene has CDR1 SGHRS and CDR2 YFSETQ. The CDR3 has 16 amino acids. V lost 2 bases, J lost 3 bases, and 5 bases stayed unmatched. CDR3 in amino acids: CASSFRQGVDTGELFF. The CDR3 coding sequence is TGCGCCAGCAGCTTTAGACAGGGGGTGGACACCGGGGAGCTGTTTTTT. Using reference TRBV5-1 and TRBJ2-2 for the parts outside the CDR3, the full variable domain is KAGVTQTPRYLIKTRGQQVTLSCSPISGHRSVSWYQQTPGQGLQFLFEYFSETQRNKGNFPGRFSGRQFSNSRSEMNVSTLELGDSALYLCASSFRQGVDTGELFFGEGSRLTVL.

The CDR3 DNA reads as TGCGCCAGCAGCTTGGAAGCGGGAGCGGTTGGGACCCAGTACTTC. Encoded protein: CASSLEAGAVGTQYF. V is TRBV5-1 and J is TRBJ2-5; 8 nucleotides match TRBD2. The CDR3 totals 15 residues. Per germline, CDR1 SGHRS and CDR2 YFSETQ. V lost 0 bases, J lost 7 bases, and 8 bases stayed unmatched.

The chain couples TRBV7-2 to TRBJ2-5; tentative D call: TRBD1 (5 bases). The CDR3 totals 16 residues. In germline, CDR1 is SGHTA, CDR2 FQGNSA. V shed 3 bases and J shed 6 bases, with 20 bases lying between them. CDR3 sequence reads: CASSFTPVKGEKTQYF. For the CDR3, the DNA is TGTGCCAGCAGCTTTACCCCTGTGAAAGGGGAAAAGACCCAGTACTTC.

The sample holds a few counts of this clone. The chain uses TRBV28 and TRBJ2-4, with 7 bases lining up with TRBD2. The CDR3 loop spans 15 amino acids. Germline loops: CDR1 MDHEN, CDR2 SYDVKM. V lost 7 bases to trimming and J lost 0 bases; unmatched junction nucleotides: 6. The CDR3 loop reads CASKREGLAKNIQYF. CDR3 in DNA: TGTGCCAGCAAAAGGGAGGGGTTAGCCAAAAACATTCAGTACTTC.

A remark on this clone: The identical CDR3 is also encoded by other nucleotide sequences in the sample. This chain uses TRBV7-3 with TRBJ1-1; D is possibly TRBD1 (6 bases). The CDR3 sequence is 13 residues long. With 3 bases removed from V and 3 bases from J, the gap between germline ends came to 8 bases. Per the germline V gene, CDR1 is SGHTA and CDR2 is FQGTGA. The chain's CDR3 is CASSFQGHTEAFF. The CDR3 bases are TGTGCCAGCAGCTTTCAGGGGCACACTGAAGCTTTCTTT.